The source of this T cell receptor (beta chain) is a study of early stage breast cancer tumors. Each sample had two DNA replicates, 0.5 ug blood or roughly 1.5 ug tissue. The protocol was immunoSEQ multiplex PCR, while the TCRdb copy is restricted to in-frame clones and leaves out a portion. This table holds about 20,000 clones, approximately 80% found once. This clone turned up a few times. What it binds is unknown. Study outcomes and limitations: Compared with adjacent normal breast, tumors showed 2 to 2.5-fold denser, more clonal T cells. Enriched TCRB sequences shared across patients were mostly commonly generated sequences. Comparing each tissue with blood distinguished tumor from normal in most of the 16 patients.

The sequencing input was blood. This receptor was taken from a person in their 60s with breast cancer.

Written as DNA, the CDR3 is TGTGCCACCAGCAGAGAAAAAACCCTGAACACTGAAGCTTTCTTT. Translated: CATSREKTLNTEAFF. The J gene is TRBJ1-1, the V gene TRBV15, with D unclear. V was pared by 0 bases and J by 0 bases, with 8 bases between. The CDR3 has 15 amino acids. Germline assignment: CDR1 LNHNV and CDR2 YYDKDF (reference sequence). Full variable domain (missing parts from reference TRBV15 and TRBJ1-1): DAMVIQNPRYQVTQFGKPVTLSCSQTLNHNVMYWYQQKSSQAPKLLFHYYDKDFNNEADTPDNFQSRRPNTSFCFLDIRSPGLGDTAMYLCATSREKTLNTEAFFGQGTRLTVV.